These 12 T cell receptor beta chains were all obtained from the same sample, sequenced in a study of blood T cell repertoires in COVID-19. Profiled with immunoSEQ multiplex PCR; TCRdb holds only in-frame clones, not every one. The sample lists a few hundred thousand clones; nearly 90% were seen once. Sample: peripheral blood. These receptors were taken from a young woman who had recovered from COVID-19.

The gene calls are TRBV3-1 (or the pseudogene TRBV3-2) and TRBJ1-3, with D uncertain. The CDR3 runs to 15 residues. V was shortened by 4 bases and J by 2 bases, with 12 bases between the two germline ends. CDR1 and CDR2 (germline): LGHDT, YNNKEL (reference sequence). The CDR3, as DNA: TGTGCCAGCAGCCCCTCAGGAGGCCCTGGAAACACCATATATTTT. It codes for CASSPSGGPGNTIYF.

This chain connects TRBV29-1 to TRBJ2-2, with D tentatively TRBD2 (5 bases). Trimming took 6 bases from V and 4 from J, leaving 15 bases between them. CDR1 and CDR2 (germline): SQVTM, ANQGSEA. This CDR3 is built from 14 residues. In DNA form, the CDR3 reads TGCAGCGTCTTGGTGAAGGGAGTCACCGGGGAGCTGTTTTTT. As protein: CSVLVKGVTGELFF.

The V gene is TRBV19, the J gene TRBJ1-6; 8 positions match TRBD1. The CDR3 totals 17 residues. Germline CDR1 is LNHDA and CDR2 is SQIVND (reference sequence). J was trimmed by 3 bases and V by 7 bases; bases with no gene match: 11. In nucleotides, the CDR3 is TGTGCCAGTAACGTCCGGACAGGGATCGACTATAATTCACCCCTCCACTTT. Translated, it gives CASNVRTGIDYNSPLHF.

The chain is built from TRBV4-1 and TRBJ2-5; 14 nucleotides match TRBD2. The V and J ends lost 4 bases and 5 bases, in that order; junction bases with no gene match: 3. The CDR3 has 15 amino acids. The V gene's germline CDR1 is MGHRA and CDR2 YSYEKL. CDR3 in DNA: TGCGCCAGCAGCCCGGGACTAGCGGGAGTGGAGACCCAGTACTTC. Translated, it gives CASSPGLAGVETQYF.

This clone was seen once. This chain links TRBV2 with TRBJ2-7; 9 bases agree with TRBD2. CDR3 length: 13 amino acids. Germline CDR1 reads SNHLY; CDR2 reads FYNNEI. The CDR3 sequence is CVISQREVAEQYF. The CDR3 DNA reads TGTGTCATAAGCCAGCGGGAGGTGGCCGAGCAGTACTTC.

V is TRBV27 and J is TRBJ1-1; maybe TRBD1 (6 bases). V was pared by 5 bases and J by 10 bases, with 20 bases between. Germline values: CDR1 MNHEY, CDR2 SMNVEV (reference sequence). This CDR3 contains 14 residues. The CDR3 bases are TGTGCCAGCAGTCAACAAAAGACAGGTCCGGCAGCTTTCTTT. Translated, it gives CASSQQKTGPAAFF.

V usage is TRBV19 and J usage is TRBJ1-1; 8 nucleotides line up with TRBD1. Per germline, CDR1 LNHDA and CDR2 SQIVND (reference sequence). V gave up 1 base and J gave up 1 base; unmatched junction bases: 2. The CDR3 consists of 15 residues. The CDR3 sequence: CASSIGTGSNTEAFF. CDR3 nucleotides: TGTGCCAGTAGTATAGGGACAGGGTCGAACACTGAAGCTTTCTTT.

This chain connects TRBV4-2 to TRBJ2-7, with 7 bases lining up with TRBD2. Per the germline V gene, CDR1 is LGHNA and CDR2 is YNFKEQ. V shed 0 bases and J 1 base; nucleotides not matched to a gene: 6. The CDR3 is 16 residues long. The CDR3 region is CASSQDRSGKSYEQYF. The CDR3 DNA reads TGTGCCAGCAGCCAAGATAGGAGCGGGAAATCCTACGAGCAGTACTTC.

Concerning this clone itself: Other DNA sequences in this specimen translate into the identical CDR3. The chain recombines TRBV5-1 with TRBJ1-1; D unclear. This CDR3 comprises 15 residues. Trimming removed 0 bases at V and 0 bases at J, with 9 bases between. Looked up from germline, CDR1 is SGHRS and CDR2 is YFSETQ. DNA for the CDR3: TGCGCCAGCAGCTTGGAGGAGGGCATGAACACTGAAGCTTTCTTT. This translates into CASSLEEGMNTEAFF.

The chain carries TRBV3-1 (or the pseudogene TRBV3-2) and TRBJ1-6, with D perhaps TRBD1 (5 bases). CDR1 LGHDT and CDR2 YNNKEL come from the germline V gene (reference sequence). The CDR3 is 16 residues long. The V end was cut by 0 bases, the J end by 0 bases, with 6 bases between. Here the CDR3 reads CASSQEGGSYNSPLHF. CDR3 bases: TGTGCCAGCAGCCAAGAGGGGGGCTCCTATAATTCACCCCTCCACTTT.

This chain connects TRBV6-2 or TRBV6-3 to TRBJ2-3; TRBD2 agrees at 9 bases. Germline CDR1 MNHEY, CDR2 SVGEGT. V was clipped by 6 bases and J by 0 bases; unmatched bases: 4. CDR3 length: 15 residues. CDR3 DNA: TGTGCCAGCAGCCCAACTAGCGGGAGCACAGATACGCAGTATTTT. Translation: CASSPTSGSTDTQYF.

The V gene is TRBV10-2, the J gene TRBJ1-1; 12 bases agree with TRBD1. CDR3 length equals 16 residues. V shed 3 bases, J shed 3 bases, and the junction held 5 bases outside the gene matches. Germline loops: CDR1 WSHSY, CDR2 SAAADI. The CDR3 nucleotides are TGCGCCAGCAGTGATGGGACAGGGGGCTGGGACACTGAAGCTTTCTTT. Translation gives CASSDGTGGWDTEAFF.